Included here is one T cell receptor (beta chain) sequence, with context. Its antigen is unidentified. The V gene lost 8 bases and the J gene lost 8 bases, with 13 bases spanning the gap. The CDR3 is 12 residues long. Germline-derived CDR1 and CDR2 are ENHRY and SYGVKD. The investigators reverse transcribed all of the isolated RNA, so they sequenced expressed TCRB transcripts. The table came from immunoSEQ multiplex PCR; TCRdb's copy has only in-frame clones and leaves some out. Counted here are roughly 60,000 clones, about three fifths occurring once; the ten biggest clones make up roughly 2%. Using CD45RO/CCR7/CD25/CD127/CD95/CD27, CD4+ naive, central memory, regulatory and stem cell-like memory cells were sorted. The data belong to a study of beta chain features in type 1 diabetes. Study-level points and caveats: In every one of the four CD4+ subsets, TCRB CDR3s were moderately but significantly shorter in Type 1 diabetes patients.

The sequenced sample was Tregs from blood. This TCR came from a woman under 30 in good health. V gene TRBV10-3 combines with J gene TRBJ2-1; D remains ambiguous. The CDR3 region is CAIASPGDEQFF. The CDR3 DNA is TGTGCCATCGCCTCCCCCGGTGATGAGCAGTTCTTC.